These 25 T cell receptor beta chains originate from one sample sequenced in a study of T cells in Graves' hyperthyroidism and ophthalmopathy. RNA transcripts served as the template for amplifying TCR beta CDR3 regions. The study used the HTBI primer set for a first-round RT-PCR of the TCR CDR3. TCRdb used MiXCR to reprocess the multiplex PCR reads, holding one entry per CDR3 protein. This table has over 250,000 distinct CDR3 sequences, 17% appearing once. Material: blood. The receptors originated from a woman aged 55-69 years with Graves' ophthalmopathy.

The rearrangement uses TRBV27 and TRBJ2-7, with D perhaps matching TRBD1 (5 bases). Germline CDR1 MNHEY, CDR2 SMNVEV (reference sequence). CDR3 length: 15 amino acids. Trimming left V 2 bases short and J 0 bases short, with 11 bases between. As DNA, the CDR3 is TGTGCCAGCAGTTTACGACAGTTTGGCTCCTACGAGCAGTACTTC. Protein product: CASSLRQFGSYEQYF.

Only a few counts were recorded for this clonotype. The chain uses TRBV28 and TRBJ1-1, with D maybe TRBD1 (6 bases). CDR1 MDHEN and CDR2 SYDVKM come from the germline V gene. The CDR3 sequence is 14 residues long. V was cut by 2 bases and J by 4 bases, with 11 bases left in between. CDR3 coding DNA: TGTGCCAGCAGTTTAGGGGGCGTTCTCACTGAAGCTTTCTTT. Translating gives CASSLGGVLTEAFF.

Regarding this clonotype: One junction end disagrees with the germline gene, perhaps due to a read error. The rearrangement links TRBV2 to TRBJ1-6; a weak D match, TRBD1 (5 bases). Per the germline V gene, CDR1 is SNHLY and CDR2 is FYNNEI. The CDR3 contains 16 residues. The CDR3 region has the DNA TGTGCCATCAGTGAGTCGAGGGGATCTCTTGGTTCACCCCTCCACTTT. Its protein product is CAISESRGSLGSPLHF.

This clonotype showed up many times. The genes are TRBV11-2 and TRBJ2-7, with TRBD2 as a possible D gene (6 bases). CDR3 size: 13 residues. Trimming stripped 3 bases from V and 4 bases from J, with 10 bases between. The germline gives CDR1 SGHAT, CDR2 FQNNGV. Here the CDR3 DNA reads TGTGCCAGCAGCTTCGCTAGCGAGTACGAGCAGTACTTC. Protein product: CASSFASEYEQYF.

This clonotype has at least ten counts. The gene calls are TRBV5-1 and TRBJ1-1, with 9 bases identical to TRBD1. This CDR3 spans 14 amino acids. After removal of 4 bases from V and 5 bases from J, the junction contained 6 bases not matched to a gene. Germline values: CDR1 SGHRS, CDR2 YFSETQ. CDR3 sequence (DNA): TGCGCCAGCAGCATGATGACAGGGGGGACTGAAGCTTTCTTT. This gives the protein CASSMMTGGTEAFF.

This clonotype occurred many times. The V and J genes are TRBV6-1 and TRBJ1-2; D remains ambiguous. The CDR3 is made up of 14 amino acids. In germline, CDR1 is MNHNS, CDR2 SASEGT. V was pared by 6 bases and J by 6 bases, with 17 bases between. In nucleotides, the CDR3 is TGTGCCAGCAGCCCGCTTCAGGCGGGCAATGGCTACACCTTC. It is translated as CASSPLQAGNGYTF.

The table lists this clonotype with many counts. V usage is TRBV5-4 and J usage is TRBJ1-1, with D tentatively TRBD1 (5 bases). The V and J ends lost 4 bases and 0 bases respectively, with 7 bases between them. CDR1 is SGHNT, CDR2 YYREEE, per germline (reference sequence). This CDR3 spans 13 amino acids. The DNA for the CDR3 is TGTGCCAGCAGCGGGACGGTGAACACTGAAGCTTTCTTT. Protein sequence: CASSGTVNTEAFF.

The chain has TRBV4-2 and TRBJ1-1; D might be TRBD1 (6 bases). CDR1 is LGHNA and CDR2 is YNFKEQ in the germline V gene. V was pared by 0 bases and J by 1 base, with 12 bases between. CDR3 length equals 16 residues. The DNA of the CDR3 is TGTGCCAGCAGCCAAGATAGGAGACAGGCGAACACTGAAGCTTTCTTT. It codes for CASSQDRRQANTEAFF.

Ten or more counts support this clonotype. The gene calls are TRBV30 and TRBJ2-1; D remains unclear. V dropped 0 bases and J dropped 0 bases, with 6 bases sitting between them. From germline, CDR1 is GTSNPN and CDR2 SVGIG (reference sequence). This CDR3 spans 14 amino acids. CDR3: CAWSVRFSYNEQFF. The CDR3 DNA is TGTGCCTGGAGTGTACGATTCTCCTACAATGAGCAGTTCTTC.

This chain connects TRBV9 to TRBJ1-1; TRBD1 agrees at 9 bases. Looked up from germline, CDR1 is SGDLS and CDR2 is YYNGEE. The CDR3 covers 14 residues. Trimming removed 4 bases from V and 7 bases from J; junction bases left unmatched: 8. The chain's CDR3 is CASSPHGTGFEAFF. In nucleotides, the CDR3 is TGTGCCAGCAGCCCCCACGGGACAGGGTTTGAAGCTTTCTTT.

Of note for this clonotype: The junction differs from germline at one of its ends, possibly a read error. The chain employs TRBV20-1 and TRBJ1-2; a weak D match, TRBD1 (5 bases). The CDR3 runs 16 residues. Germline CDR1 is DFQATT and CDR2 is SNEGSKA (reference sequence). The CDR3 region has the DNA TGCAGTGCCCCAAGATCGACAGAATTAGCTAACTATGGCTACGCCTTC. It encodes CSAPRSTELANYGYAF.

This clonotype has a count of ten or more. The CDR3 bases are TGTGCCAGCACCCTAGGGGGGGGTAGTAGTGACGAGCAGTACTTC. This codes for CASTLGGGSSDEQYF. V usage is TRBV7-2 and J usage is TRBJ2-7, with D perhaps matching TRBD2 (7 bases). This CDR3 has 15 residues. Germline lookup yields CDR1 SGHTA and CDR2 FQGNSA. Trimming took off 7 bases at V and 5 bases at J, with 21 bases between the two ends.

This clonotype was detected many times. The chain joins TRBV11-2 to TRBJ1-2, with 7 bases matching TRBD1. This CDR3 has 14 amino acids. The ends lost 5 bases at V and 2 bases at J; junction bases unmatched: 5. The germline gives CDR1 SGHAT, CDR2 FQNNGV. The CDR3, as DNA: TGTGCCAGCAGCCCAGACAGGGCCAACTATGGCTACACCTTC. Translated, it gives CASSPDRANYGYTF.

A few counts support this clonotype. This chain links TRBV20-1 with TRBJ1-6; D remains ambiguous. V lost 4 bases and J lost 3, with 7 bases in between. Germline V gene lookup returns CDR1 DFQATT and CDR2 SNEGSKA (reference sequence). The CDR3 runs 13 residues. CDR3 region: CSATDIYNSPLHF. In DNA, the CDR3 is TGCAGTGCTACCGACATCTATAATTCACCCCTCCACTTT.

The rearrangement joins TRBV4-2 to TRBJ1-1, with D possibly being TRBD1 (5 bases). Per the germline V gene, CDR1 is LGHNA and CDR2 is YNFKEQ. There are 16 residues in the CDR3. The ends were cut back, 2 bases at V and 0 bases at J, with 13 bases in the middle. CDR3: CASSQSSGRVNTEAFF. DNA for the CDR3: TGTGCCAGCAGCCAAAGTTCAGGGAGAGTGAACACTGAAGCTTTCTTT.

The rearrangement links TRBV28 to TRBJ2-6; the D is unclear. Trimming shortened V by 6 bases and J by 0 bases, and 9 bases separated the two germline ends. The CDR3 sequence is 15 residues long. Germline assignment: CDR1 MDHEN and CDR2 SYDVKM. The CDR3 DNA is TGTGCCAGCAGCCCCCCCTTCTCTGGGGCCAACGTCCTGACTTTC. Amino acids: CASSPPFSGANVLTF.

This clonotype was detected ten times or more. The chain is built from TRBV20-1 and TRBJ1-5; D not certain. Trimming pared 5 bases from V and 4 bases from J, leaving 18 bases between. In germline, CDR1 is DFQATT, CDR2 SNEGSKA (reference sequence). This CDR3 has 15 amino acids. For the CDR3, the DNA is TGCAGTGCTTCCCCGGGCCTCAGGCCGAATCAGCCCCAGCATTTT. Protein sequence: CSASPGLRPNQPQHF.

The sample holds many counts of this clonotype. The chain links TRBV20-1 to TRBJ1-6; D possibly corresponds to TRBD1 (5 bases). Germline V CDR1 and CDR2: DFQATT, SNEGSKA (reference sequence). V was cut by 0 bases and J by 8 bases, with 8 bases left in between. CDR3 size: 13 residues. The DNA for the CDR3 is TGCAGTGCTAGAGAGAGGACACATTCACCCCTCCACTTT. Its protein is CSARERTHSPLHF.

Many counts were recorded for this clonotype. The chain has TRBV7-9 and TRBJ2-5, with D tentatively TRBD2 (5 bases). Germline CDR1 and CDR2: SEHNR and FQNEAQ (reference sequence). Between the trimmed V and J ends, which lost 0 bases and 2 bases, there was a span of 7 bases. The CDR3 length is 14 residues. DNA of the CDR3: TGTGCCAGCAGCTTAGCACGGGATCAAGAGACCCAGTACTTC. Residues: CASSLARDQETQYF. Full variable domain (missing parts from reference TRBV7-9 and TRBJ2-5): DTGVSQNPRHKITKRGQNVTFRCDPISEHNRLYWYRQTLGQGPEFLTYFQNEAQLEKSRLLSDRFSAERPKGSFSTLEIQRTEQGDSAMYLCASSLARDQETQYFGPGTRLLVL.

At least ten counts were recorded for this clonotype. The gene calls are TRBV2 and TRBJ2-2, with 10 positions matching TRBD1. CDR1 SNHLY and CDR2 FYNNEI come from the germline V gene. Trimming cost V 6 bases and J 0 bases; bases outside gene matches: 7. This CDR3 is built from 17 residues. This chain's CDR3 is CASSTPGQGSNTGELFF. In DNA, the CDR3 is TGTGCCAGCAGCACCCCGGGACAGGGGTCGAACACCGGGGAGCTGTTTTTT. Filled out from reference TRBV2 and TRBJ2-2, the complete variable domain reads EPEVTQTPSHQVTQMGQEVILRCVPISNHLYFYWYRQILGQKVEFLVSFYNNEISEKSEIFDDQFSVERPDGSNFTLKIRSTKLEDSAMYFCASSTPGQGSNTGELFFGEGSRLTVL.

This clonotype was counted at least ten times. This chain joins TRBV5-6 and TRBJ2-1, with 8 bases matching TRBD1. Germline V gene data show CDR1 as SGHDT and CDR2 as YYEEEE. The CDR3 loop spans 16 amino acids. V lost 4 bases and J lost 3; bases outside the gene matches: 9. The CDR3 DNA reads TGTGCCAGCAGCCAGAATTTGGACAGGGACTACAATGAGCAGTTCTTC. Protein: CASSQNLDRDYNEQFF.

A note on this clonotype: A much bigger clone sits one base away, suggesting this may be a read error. The chain joins TRBV7-2 to TRBJ2-2; 8 bases align to TRBD1. J gave up 1 base and V 5 bases, and 3 bases lay outside the gene matches. The germline V gene has CDR1 SGHTA and CDR2 FQGNSA. CDR3 length: 15 residues. CDR3 nucleotide sequence: TGTGCCAGCAGCCCGGACAGGGAGAACACCGGGGAGCTGTTTTTT. Protein product: CASSPDRENTGELFF.

The genes are TRBV5-1 and TRBJ2-7, with TRBD1 matching over 7 bases. V was clipped by 3 bases and J by 2 bases; unmatched bases: 5. CDR3 length: 14 residues. CDR1 is SGHRS and CDR2 is YFSETQ in the germline V gene. In DNA, the CDR3 is TGCGCCAGCAGCTCCCGGACAGGCGCCTACGAGCAGTACTTC. It yields the protein CASSSRTGAYEQYF.

The chain is built from TRBV10-3 and TRBJ2-1; D gene unclear. V shed 2 bases and J shed 2 bases, with 7 bases lying between them. The CDR3 extends over 14 amino acids. Germline V gene sequence: CDR1 ENHRY, CDR2 SYGVKD. Written as DNA, the CDR3 is TGTGCCATCAGTGAGCCGCAGGCCTACAATGAGCAGTTCTTC. Translation: CAISEPQAYNEQFF.

This clonotype has a count of ten or more. V gene TRBV7-3 combines with J gene TRBJ2-3, with a tentative D call TRBD2 (6 bases). This CDR3 has 14 amino acids. The germline V and J ends were trimmed by 5 bases and 0 bases, with 9 bases remaining between them. Germline V lookup: CDR1 SGHTA, CDR2 FQGTGA. The CDR3 sequence is CASSAGLSTDTQYF. CDR3 bases: TGTGCCAGCAGCGCGGGACTGAGCACAGATACGCAGTATTTT.